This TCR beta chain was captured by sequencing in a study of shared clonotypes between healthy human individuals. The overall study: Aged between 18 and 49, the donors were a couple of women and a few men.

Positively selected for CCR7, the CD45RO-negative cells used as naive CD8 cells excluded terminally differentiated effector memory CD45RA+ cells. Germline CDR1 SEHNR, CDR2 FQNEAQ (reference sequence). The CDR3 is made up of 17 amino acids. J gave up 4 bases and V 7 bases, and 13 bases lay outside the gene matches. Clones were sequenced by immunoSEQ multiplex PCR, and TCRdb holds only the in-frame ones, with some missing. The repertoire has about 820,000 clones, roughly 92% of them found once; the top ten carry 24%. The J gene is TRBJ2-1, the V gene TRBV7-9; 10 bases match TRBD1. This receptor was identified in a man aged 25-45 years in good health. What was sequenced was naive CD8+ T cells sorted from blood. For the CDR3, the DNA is TGTGCCAGCACCCCTAGGATTGGGGACAGGGGTTACAATGAGCAGTTCTTC. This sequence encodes CASTPRIGDRGYNEQFF.